The entry that follows covers one T cell receptor (beta chain) sequence. Its specificity is not known. CD45RO negativity and positive selection for CCR7 defined naive CD8 cells, a population that excluded terminally differentiated effector memory CD45RA+ cells. This entry is derived from a study of shared clonotypes between healthy human individuals. Study-level results: Clonotype sharing among donors, it was expected, would be affected by sequencing depth.

Generated by immunoSEQ multiplex PCR, the TCRdb table keeps only in-frame clones and is missing some. The repertoire holds about 2 million clones, with about 95% as singletons. The germline CDR1 and CDR2 sequences are MNHEY and SMNVEV (reference sequence). The CDR3 sequence is 15 residues long. Trimming pared 0 bases from V and 2 bases from J, leaving 8 bases between. The sequenced sample consisted of naive CD8+ T cells sorted from blood. The sequence derives from a man aged 18 to 29 in good health. This rearrangement joins TRBV27 to TRBJ1-5; no firm D call. The CDR3 spells CASSLSSFGNQPQHF. The CDR3 DNA sequence: TGTGCCAGCAGTTTATCCTCATTCGGCAATCAGCCCCAGCATTTT.